This TCR beta chain was identified during a study of monozygotic twins with inflammatory bowel disease. With regard to this clonotype: The antigen remains undetermined.

For each CDR3 protein, TCRdb gives one entry from its re-call of the 5' RACE reads, without DNA. The table for this sample gives approximately 420,000 distinct CDR3 sequences. CDR1 is SGHNT and CDR2 is YYREEE in the germline V gene (reference sequence). CDR3 size: 14 residues. Study-level findings and limits: Part of the variability in patient repertoires may have come from differing immunosuppressive treatments.

This receptor was identified in a human donor with ulcerative colitis or Crohn's disease, or a healthy co-twin of an affected twin (not recorded which). The sequencing sample was made of blood. The rearrangement joins TRBV5-4 to TRBJ2-7; the TRBD1 assignment by TCRdb is unverifiable without DNA. The CDR3 sequence is CASSLDGTTYEQYF.